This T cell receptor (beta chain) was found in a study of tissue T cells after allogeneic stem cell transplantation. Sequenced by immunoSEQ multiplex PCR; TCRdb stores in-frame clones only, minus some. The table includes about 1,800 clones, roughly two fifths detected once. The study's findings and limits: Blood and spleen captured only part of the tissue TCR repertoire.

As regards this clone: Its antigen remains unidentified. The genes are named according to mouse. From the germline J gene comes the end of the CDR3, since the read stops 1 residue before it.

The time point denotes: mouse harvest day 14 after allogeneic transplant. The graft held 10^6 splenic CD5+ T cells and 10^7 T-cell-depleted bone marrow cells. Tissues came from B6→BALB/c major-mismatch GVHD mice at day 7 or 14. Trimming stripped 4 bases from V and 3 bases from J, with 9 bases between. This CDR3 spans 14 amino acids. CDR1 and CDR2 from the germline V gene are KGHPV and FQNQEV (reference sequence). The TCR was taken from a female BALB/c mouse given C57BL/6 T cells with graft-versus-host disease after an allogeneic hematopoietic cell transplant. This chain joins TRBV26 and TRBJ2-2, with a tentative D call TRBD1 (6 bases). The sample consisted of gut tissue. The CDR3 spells CASSPGADTGQLYF. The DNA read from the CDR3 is TGTGCCAGCAGTCCAGGGGCGGACACCGGGCAGCTCTAC. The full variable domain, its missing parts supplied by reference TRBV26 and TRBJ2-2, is NSKVIQTPRYLVKGQGQKAKMRCIPEKGHPVVFWYQQNKNNEFKFLINFQNQEVLQQIDMTEKRFSAECPSNSPCSLEIQSSEAGDSALYLCASSPGADTGQLYFGEGSKLTVL.